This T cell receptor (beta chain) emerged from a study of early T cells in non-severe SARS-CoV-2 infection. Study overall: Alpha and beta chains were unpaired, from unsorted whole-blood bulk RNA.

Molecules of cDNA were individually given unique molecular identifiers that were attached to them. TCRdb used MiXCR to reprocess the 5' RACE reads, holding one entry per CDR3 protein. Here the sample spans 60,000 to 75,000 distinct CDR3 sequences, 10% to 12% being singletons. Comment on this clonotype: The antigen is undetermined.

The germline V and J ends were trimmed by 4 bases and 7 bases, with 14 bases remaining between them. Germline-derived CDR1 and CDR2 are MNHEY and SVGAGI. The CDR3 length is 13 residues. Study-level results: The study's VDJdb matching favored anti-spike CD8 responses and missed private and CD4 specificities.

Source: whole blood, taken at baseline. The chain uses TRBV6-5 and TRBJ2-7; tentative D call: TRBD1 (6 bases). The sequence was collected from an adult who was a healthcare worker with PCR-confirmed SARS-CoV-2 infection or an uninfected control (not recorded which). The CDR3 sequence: CASSLRTVGEQYF. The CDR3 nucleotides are TGTGCCAGCAGTTTGAGGACAGTAGGGGAGCAGTACTTC.